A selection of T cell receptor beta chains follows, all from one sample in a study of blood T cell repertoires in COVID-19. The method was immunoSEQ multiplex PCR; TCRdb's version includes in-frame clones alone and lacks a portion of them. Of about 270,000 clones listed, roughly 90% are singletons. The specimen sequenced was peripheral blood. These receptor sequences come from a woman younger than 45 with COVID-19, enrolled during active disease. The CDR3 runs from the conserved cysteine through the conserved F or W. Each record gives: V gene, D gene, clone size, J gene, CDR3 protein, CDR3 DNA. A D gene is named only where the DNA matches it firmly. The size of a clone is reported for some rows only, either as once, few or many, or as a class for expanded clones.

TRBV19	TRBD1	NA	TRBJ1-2	CASKRQGLSYGYTF	TGTGCCAGTAAGCGACAGGGGCTAAGCTATGGCTACACCTTC
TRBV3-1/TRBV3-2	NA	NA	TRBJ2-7	CASSGRSRGIEQYF	TGTGCCAGCAGCGGCCGGTCAAGGGGAATAGAGCAGTACTTC
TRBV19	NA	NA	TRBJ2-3	CASSILGEVKTDTQYF	TGTGCCAGTAGTATTCTAGGGGAAGTGAAGACAGATACGCAGTATTTT
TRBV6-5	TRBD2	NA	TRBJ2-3	CASSLTSGGPDTQYF	TGTGCCAGCAGCCTGACTAGCGGGGGGCCCGATACGCAGTATTTT
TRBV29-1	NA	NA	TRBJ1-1	CSVQVEVEAFF	TGCAGCGTCCAAGTAGAGGTAGAAGCTTTCTTT
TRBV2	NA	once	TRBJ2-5	CASSGAGTPETQYF	TGTGCCAGCAGTGGGGCCGGGACTCCAGAGACCCAGTACTTC
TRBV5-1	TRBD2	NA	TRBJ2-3	CACRLAVTDTQYF	TGCGCCTGCAGACTAGCGGTGACAGATACGCAGTATTTT
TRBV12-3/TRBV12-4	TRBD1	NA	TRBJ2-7	CASRQGAREQYF	TGTGCCAGCAGGCAGGGGGCCAGGGAGCAGTACTTC
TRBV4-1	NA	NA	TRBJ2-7	CASRERPLVYEQYF	TGCGCCAGCAGAGAGCGGCCTCTCGTCTACGAGCAGTACTTC
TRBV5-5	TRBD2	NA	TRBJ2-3	CASSLRVGLAVSTDTQYF	TGTGCCAGCAGCTTGCGGGTGGGACTAGCGGTGAGCACAGATACGCAGTATTTT
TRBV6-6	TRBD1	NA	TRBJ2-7	CASSLITGGEQYF	TGTGCCAGCAGTTTGATTACAGGGGGCGAGCAGTACTTC
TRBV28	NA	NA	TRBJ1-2	CASSFRLTIVNYGYTF	TGTGCCAGCAGTTTCCGCCTCACTATCGTCAACTATGGCTACACCTTC
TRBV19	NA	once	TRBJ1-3	CASSPGGLGNTIYF	TGTGCCAGTAGTCCGGGGGGACTGGGAAACACCATATATTTT